Listed below are T cell receptor beta chains from one sample, sequenced in a study of CD8+ T cells in alopecia areata. Method: immunoSEQ multiplex PCR; TCRdb's copy keeps in-frame clones and lacks some. The sample comprises fewer than 200,000 clones, around 50% of which are singletons, and around an eighth rests with the top ten. This material consisted of CD8+ T cells sorted from blood, taken at week 24, from a patient treated with tofacitinib. These receptor sequences come from a human donor with alopecia areata. The CDR3 runs from the conserved cysteine through the conserved F or W. The order of the fields is clone size, D gene, V gene, J gene, CDR3 protein, CDR3 DNA. The D gene is left open where the match is weak. For some rows the clone size is stated as once, few or many, or as a class when expanded; others skip it.

NA,NA,TRBV27,TRBJ2-7,CASSPSLGQALYEQYF,TGTGCCAGCAGTCCCTCACTTGGCCAAGCCCTCTACGAGCAGTACTTC
NA,TRBD1,TRBV14,TRBJ2-7,CASSQAARGTEQYF,TGTGCCAGCAGCCAAGCCGCCAGGGGGACCGAGCAGTACTTC
NA,NA,TRBV5-5,TRBJ1-5,CASSLELSVSNQPQHF,TGTGCCAGCAGCCTGGAGTTGTCGGTTAGCAATCAGCCCCAGCATTTT
NA,TRBD2,TRBV2,TRBJ2-3,CAKPGLAATDTQYF,TGTGCCAAACCGGGACTAGCGGCCACAGATACGCAGTATTTT
NA,NA,TRBV27,TRBJ2-1,CASSRAGYNEQFF,TGTGCCAGCAGTCGGGCAGGTTACAATGAGCAGTTCTTC
NA,NA,TRBV29-1,TRBJ2-2,CSVEVGHSNTGELFF,TGCAGCGTTGAGGTGGGGCACTCGAACACCGGGGAGCTGTTTTTT
NA,TRBD2,TRBV10-3,TRBJ2-3,CAISAATSGSTDTQYF,TGTGCCATCAGTGCAGCGACTAGCGGAAGCACAGATACGCAGTATTTT
NA,NA,TRBV4-1,TRBJ2-5,CASSHRGGETQYF,TGCGCCAGCAGCCACAGGGGCGGAGAGACCCAGTACTTC
NA,NA,TRBV18,TRBJ1-1,CASSPWRGAYTEAFF,TGTGCCAGCTCACCCTGGCGAGGGGCTTATACTGAAGCTTTCTTT
few,NA,TRBV5-1,TRBJ1-5,CASSPRRGQPQHF,TGCGCCAGCAGCCCCCGGAGGGGTCAGCCCCAGCATTTT
NA,TRBD2,TRBV30,TRBJ2-1,CAWTALGLAGGYNEQFF,TGTGCCTGGACTGCCCTCGGACTAGCGGGGGGATACAATGAGCAGTTCTTC
NA,NA,TRBV27,TRBJ2-2,CASRPTRTGELFF,TGTGCCAGCAGACCCACCCGCACCGGGGAGCTGTTTTTT
NA,NA,TRBV15,TRBJ2-2,CATSSDGTGELFF,TGTGCCACCAGCAGTGATGGTACCGGGGAGCTGTTTTTT
once,TRBD1,TRBV4-2,TRBJ2-7,CASRETGGDGQYF,TGTGCCAGCCGTGAGACAGGGGGCGATGGGCAGTACTTC
few,TRBD2,TRBV29-1,TRBJ2-1,CSVVGTGTSGAYNEQFF,TGCAGCGTTGTTGGGACAGGGACTAGCGGGGCTTACAATGAGCAGTTCTTC
NA,NA,TRBV4-1,TRBJ1-2,CASSQVSPNYGYTF,TGCGCCAGCAGCCAAGTATCCCCGAACTATGGCTACACCTTC
NA,TRBD1,TRBV19,TRBJ1-3,CASTPWTGAGNTIYF,TGTGCCAGTACCCCATGGACAGGGGCTGGAAACACCATATATTTT
NA,NA,TRBV27,TRBJ2-7,CASGISVSYEQYF,TGTGCCAGCGGGATTTCTGTTTCCTACGAGCAGTACTTC
few,NA,TRBV11-2,TRBJ2-5,CASSRMTAQETQYF,TGTGCCAGCAGCCGTATGACAGCCCAAGAGACCCAGTACTTC
few,NA,TRBV5-6,TRBJ1-6,CASSTAGGSPLHF,TGTGCCAGCAGTACCGCGGGGGGATCACCCCTCCACTTT
few,NA,TRBV29-1,TRBJ1-2,CSAPGGSYGYTF,TGCAGCGCCCCGGGGGGAAGCTATGGCTACACCTTC
few,TRBD1,TRBV23-1,TRBJ2-5,CASSHSDRGPPETQYF,TGCGCCAGCAGTCACTCGGACAGGGGCCCCCCAGAGACCCAGTACTTC
NA,NA,TRBV7-9,TRBJ1-4,CASSWQGRNEKLFF,TGTGCCAGCAGCTGGCAGGGCAGGAATGAAAAACTGTTTTTT
NA,NA,TRBV5-1,TRBJ2-7,CASSFNRVGDLDEQYF,TGCGCCAGCAGCTTCAACAGGGTAGGGGACCTTGACGAGCAGTACTTC
few,NA,TRBV9,TRBJ1-1,CASSSATEAFF,TGTGCCAGCAGCTCAGCCACTGAAGCTTTCTTT
NA,NA,TRBV7-3,TRBJ2-3,CASSETGTLSDTQYF,TGTGCCAGCAGCGAGACAGGGACTCTTTCAGATACGCAGTATTTT
NA,NA,TRBV4-1,TRBJ1-5,CASSPGGIQPQHF,TGCGCCAGCAGCCCGGGGGGTATTCAGCCCCAGCATTTT
few,NA,TRBV27,TRBJ1-2,CASSLDSNYGYTF,TGTGCCAGCAGTTTAGACAGTAACTATGGCTACACCTTC
NA,NA,TRBV5-1,TRBJ2-7,CASRTAGEQYF,TGCGCCAGCAGAACTGCCGGCGAGCAGTACTTC
NA,NA,TRBV6-5,TRBJ2-7,CASSEGGTYEQYF,TGTGCCAGCAGTGAGGGCGGGACCTACGAGCAGTACTTC
NA,NA,TRBV5-1,TRBJ1-1,CASSTGGETEAFF,TGCGCCAGCAGCACCGGAGGGGAGACTGAAGCTTTCTTT
few,NA,TRBV20-1,TRBJ1-1,CSARDYTEAFF,TGCAGTGCTAGGGATTACACTGAAGCTTTCTTT
NA,NA,TRBV30,TRBJ2-2,CAHHGGLSTGELFF,TGTGCTCATCACGGGGGGCTGAGCACCGGGGAGCTGTTTTTT
NA,NA,TRBV30,TRBJ1-2,CAWSIGAGEFEGYTF,TGTGCCTGGAGTATAGGGGCAGGGGAGTTCGAGGGCTACACCTTC
once,NA,TRBV5-5,TRBJ1-5,CASSFGVSNQPQHF,TGTGCCAGCAGCTTTGGGGTTAGCAATCAGCCCCAGCATTTT
NA,NA,TRBV29-1,TRBJ2-7,CSVVGGVGAAHEQYF,TGCAGCGTTGTGGGGGGCGTGGGGGCGGCCCACGAGCAGTACTTC
NA,TRBD1,TRBV29-1,TRBJ2-7,CSVLQGVSYEQYF,TGCAGCGTACTACAGGGGGTGAGCTACGAGCAGTACTTC
few,NA,TRBV13,TRBJ2-2,CASSSRQWITGELFF,TGTGCCAGCAGCTCCCGCCAGTGGATCACCGGGGAGCTGTTTTTT
NA,NA,TRBV6-5,TRBJ1-4,CASMSGNGEKLFF,TGTGCCAGCATGTCGGGCAACGGAGAAAAACTGTTTTTT
NA,NA,TRBV2,TRBJ1-2,CASSVAVGYGYTF,TGTGCCAGCAGTGTTGCGGTTGGATATGGCTACACCTTC
few,NA,TRBV6-5,TRBJ2-2,CASSYLSAITGELFF,TGTGCCAGCAGTTACTTGTCAGCCATCACCGGGGAGCTGTTTTTT
NA,NA,TRBV15,TRBJ1-5,CATSRLGEGGYQPQHF,TGTGCCACCAGCAGACTCGGGGAGGGGGGATACCAGCCCCAGCATTTT